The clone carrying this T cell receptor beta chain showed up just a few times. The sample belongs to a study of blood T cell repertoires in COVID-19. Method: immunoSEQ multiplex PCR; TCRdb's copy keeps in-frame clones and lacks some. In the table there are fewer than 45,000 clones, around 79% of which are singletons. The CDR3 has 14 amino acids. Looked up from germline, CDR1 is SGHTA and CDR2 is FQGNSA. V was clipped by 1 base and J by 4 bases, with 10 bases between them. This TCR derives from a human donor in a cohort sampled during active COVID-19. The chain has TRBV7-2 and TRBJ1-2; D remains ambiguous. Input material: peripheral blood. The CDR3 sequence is CASSLGPSGYGYTF. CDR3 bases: TGTGCCAGCAGCTTAGGTCCCTCCGGCTATGGCTACACCTTC.